This T cell receptor beta chain was sequenced in a study of beta chain features in type 1 diabetes. This CDR3 has 15 amino acids. Deletions cut 5 bases from V and 4 bases from J, with 15 bases between. Germline V gene data show CDR1 as SGHTA and CDR2 as FQGNSA. This clone showed up just a few times. Expressed TCRB transcripts got sequenced, as all isolated RNA was reverse transcribed. Measured with immunoSEQ multiplex PCR; TCRdb has only the in-frame clones, and not every one. The sample includes about 150,000 clones, 11% of them seen just once. The source material was central memory CD4+ T cells from blood. The clonotype originates from a man between 18 and 29 years old in good health. The rearrangement joins TRBV7-2 to TRBJ1-5; D remains ambiguous. The CDR3 nucleotides are TGTGCCAGCAGCCTAGAGCTCGGCAGTAATCAGCCCCAGCATTTT. It specifies CASSLELGSNQPQHF.